This T cell receptor beta chain was identified during a study of T cell responses to AZD1222 COVID-19 vaccine. This table comes from immunoSEQ multiplex PCR, and its TCRdb copy is limited to in-frame clones, with some not included. The top ten clones hold over 1.5% of a sample with 200,000 to 250,000 clones, roughly 94% of them seen once. With respect to this clone: Its antigen remains unidentified.

Study-wide results and limits: Scientists sampled the repertoires only once the peak T cell response had passed. Increased Spike-specific TCR breadth and depth were observed after two AZD1222 doses. Only five to seven AZD1222 recipients were seropositive at baseline. Most donors were white British and more were female, and clonal diversity was possibly underestimated.

Trimming took off 5 bases at V and 4 bases at J, with 16 bases between the two ends. From germline, CDR1 is SGHDT and CDR2 YYEEEE. This CDR3 has 16 residues. The chain carries TRBV5-6 and TRBJ1-6, with a weak D call TRBD1 (6 bases). The input for sequencing was peripheral blood, taken 28 days after the second dose of the MenACWY control vaccine. The sequence came from an adult who received the MenACWY meningococcal vaccine as a control. The CDR3 nucleotides are TGTGCCAGCAGTATTCGGACAGCCACTTATAATTCACCCCTCCACTTT. This encodes CASSIRTATYNSPLHF.